These 12 T cell receptor beta chains originate from one sample sequenced in a study of T cell responses to AZD1222 COVID-19 vaccine. The protocol was immunoSEQ multiplex PCR, while the TCRdb copy is restricted to in-frame clones and leaves out a portion. The sample has fewer than 150,000 clones; 85% to 90% are singletons. The sample was peripheral blood, taken on day 0 of AZD1222 vaccination. The origin of the receptors is an adult in good health.

Concerning this clone: Distinct nucleotide sequences in the sample also encode this CDR3. V is TRBV6-5 and J is TRBJ2-5; 8 nucleotides align to TRBD1. The J segment lost 4 bases and the V segment lost 0 bases, leaving 4 bases of the junction unmatched. The length of the CDR3 is 15 residues. Germline V CDR1 and CDR2: MNHEY, SVGAGI. The CDR3 coding sequence is TGTGCCAGCAGTTACTCTGGACAGGGAGGAGAGACCCAGTACTTC. Translating gives CASSYSGQGGETQYF.

V is TRBV29-1 and J is TRBJ2-6; D uncertain. The CDR3 extends over 14 amino acids. Trimming removed 5 bases from V and 0 bases from J, with 8 bases in between. Germline CDR1 is SQVTM and CDR2 is ANQGSEA. This chain's CDR3 is CSVPSSSGANVLTF. The CDR3 DNA reads as TGCAGCGTTCCCTCTAGCTCTGGGGCCAACGTCCTGACTTTC.

This clone was observed once. The genes are TRBV3-1 (or the pseudogene TRBV3-2) and TRBJ1-5; unclear D gene. V was cut by 1 base and J by 7 bases, with 11 bases left in between. The length of the CDR3 is 14 residues. Germline V gene lookup returns CDR1 LGHDT and CDR2 YNNKEL (reference sequence). CDR3 sequence reads: CASSQGHFSQPQHF. Written as DNA, the CDR3 is TGTGCCAGCAGCCAAGGCCACTTTAGCCAGCCCCAGCATTTT.

This sequence joins TRBV21-1 and TRBJ1-4; no check of the table's D call, TRBD1, against the DNA was made. TRBV21-1 is flagged as a pseudogene. CDR3 length: 17 residues. The CDR3 reads CASSKGYVRGQGEKLFF. The CDR3 nucleotides read TGTGCCAGCAGCAAAGGGTATGTGAGGGGGCAAGGGGAAAAACTGTTTTTT.

This chain uses TRBV18 with TRBJ2-2, with D possibly being TRBD1 (6 bases). The germline V gene encodes CDR1 KGHSH and CDR2 LQKENI. V lost 2 bases, J lost 3 bases, and 7 bases lay in between. The CDR3 contains 14 residues. The CDR3 loop reads CASSPGGHTGELFF. The CDR3 nucleotides read TGTGCCAGCTCACCAGGGGGCCACACCGGGGAGCTGTTTTTT. Complete variable domain (other parts from reference TRBV18 and TRBJ2-2): NAGVMQNPRHLVRRRGQEARLRCSPMKGHSHVYWYRQLPEEGLKFMVYLQKENIIDESGMPKERFSAEFPKEGPSILRIQQVVRGDSAAYFCASSPGGHTGELFFGEGSRLTVL.

This chain connects TRBV5-4 to TRBJ1-6; perhaps TRBD1 as D (5 bases). The germline V gene has CDR1 SGHNT and CDR2 YYREEE (reference sequence). V was trimmed by 1 base and J by 7 bases, leaving 18 bases between them. This CDR3 has 17 residues. This chain's CDR3 is CASSLSRGGWSNSPLHF. DNA of the CDR3: TGTGCCAGCAGCTTGTCCCGGGGGGGTTGGTCGAATTCACCCCTCCACTTT.

The V gene is TRBV19, the J gene TRBJ1-5; D might be TRBD1 (5 bases). Trimming cost V 4 bases and J 0 bases, with 13 bases left between them. The germline CDR1 and CDR2 sequences are LNHDA and SQIVND (reference sequence). This CDR3 contains 16 residues. DNA of the CDR3: TGTGCCAGTAGTACACCCGGTGGGGCTAGCAATCAGCCCCAGCATTTT. Protein: CASSTPGGASNQPQHF.

The chain joins TRBV6-5 to TRBJ2-7; 8 bases match TRBD2. CDR1 is MNHEY, CDR2 SVGAGI, per germline. Losses at the gene ends were 3 bases for V and 4 bases for J; bases not matched to a gene: 5. CDR3 size: 14 residues. CDR3 bases: TGTGCCAGCAGTTATTATGAGCGGGGGTACGAGCAGTACTTC. This sequence encodes CASSYYERGYEQYF.

The rearrangement uses TRBV28 and TRBJ2-7, with no clear D. The CDR3 is 12 residues long. Between the trimmed V and J ends, which lost 1 base and 2 bases, there was a span of 3 bases. The V gene's germline CDR1 is MDHEN and CDR2 SYDVKM. The DNA of the CDR3 is TGTGCCAGCAGTTTATTGGCCTACGAGCAGTACTTC. Encoded protein: CASSLLAYEQYF.

The chain carries TRBV6-2 or TRBV6-3 and TRBJ2-7, with 8 bases matching TRBD2. The V segment lost 4 bases and the J segment 3 bases; nucleotides outside the gene matches: 5. There are 14 residues in the CDR3. CDR1 and CDR2 (germline): MNHEY, SVGEGT. In nucleotides, the CDR3 is TGTGCCAGCAGTTTCCCGGGGGGGAACTACGAGCAGTACTTC. It yields the protein CASSFPGGNYEQYF.

This clone appeared once. The chain uses TRBV28 and TRBJ1-3; D perhaps matches TRBD1 (5 bases). The CDR3 contains 15 residues. V was pared by 7 bases and J by 4 bases, with 17 bases between. CDR1 and CDR2 from the germline V gene are MDHEN and SYDVKM. The CDR3 region is CASNPGLGVGNTIYF. CDR3 bases: TGTGCCAGCAACCCGGGACTGGGTGTCGGAAACACCATATATTTT.

V gene TRBV19 combines with J gene TRBJ1-1; the match to TRBD1 covers 8 bases. The CDR3 spans 13 residues. Germline trimming cut 5 bases from V and 7 bases from J; bases unmatched to any gene: 6. Germline V gene lookup returns CDR1 LNHDA and CDR2 SQIVND (reference sequence). CDR3: CASSAGQGVEAFF. The CDR3 DNA reads as TGTGCCAGTAGTGCCGGACAGGGAGTTGAAGCTTTCTTT.